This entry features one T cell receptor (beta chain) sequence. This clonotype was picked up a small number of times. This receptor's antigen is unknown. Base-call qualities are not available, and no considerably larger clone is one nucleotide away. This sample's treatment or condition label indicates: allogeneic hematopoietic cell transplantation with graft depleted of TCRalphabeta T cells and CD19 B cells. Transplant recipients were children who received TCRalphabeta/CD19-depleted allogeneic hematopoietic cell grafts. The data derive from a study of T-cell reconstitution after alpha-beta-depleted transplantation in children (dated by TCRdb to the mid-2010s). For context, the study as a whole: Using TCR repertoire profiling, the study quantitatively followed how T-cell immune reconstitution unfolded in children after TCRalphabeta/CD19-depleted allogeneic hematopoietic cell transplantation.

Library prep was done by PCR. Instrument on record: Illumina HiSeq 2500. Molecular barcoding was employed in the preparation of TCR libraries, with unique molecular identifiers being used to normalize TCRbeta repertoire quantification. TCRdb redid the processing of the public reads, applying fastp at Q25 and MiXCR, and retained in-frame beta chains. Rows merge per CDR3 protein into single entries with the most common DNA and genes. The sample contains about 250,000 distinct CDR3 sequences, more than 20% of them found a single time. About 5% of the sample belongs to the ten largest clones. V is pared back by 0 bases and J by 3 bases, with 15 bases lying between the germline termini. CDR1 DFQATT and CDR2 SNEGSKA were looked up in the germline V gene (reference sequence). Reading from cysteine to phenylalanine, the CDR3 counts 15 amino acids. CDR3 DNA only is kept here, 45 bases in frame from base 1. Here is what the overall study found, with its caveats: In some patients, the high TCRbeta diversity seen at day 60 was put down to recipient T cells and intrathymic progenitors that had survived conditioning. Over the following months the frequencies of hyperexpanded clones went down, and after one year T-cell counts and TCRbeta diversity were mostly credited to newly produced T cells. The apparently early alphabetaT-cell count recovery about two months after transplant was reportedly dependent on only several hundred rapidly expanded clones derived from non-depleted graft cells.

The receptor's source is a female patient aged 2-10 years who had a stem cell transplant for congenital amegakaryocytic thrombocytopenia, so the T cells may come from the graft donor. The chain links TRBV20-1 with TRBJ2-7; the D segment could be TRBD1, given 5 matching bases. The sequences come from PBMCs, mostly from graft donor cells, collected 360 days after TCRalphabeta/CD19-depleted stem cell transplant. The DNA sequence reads TGCAGTGCTAGAGATCAGCAGGGTCAATTCTACGAGCAGTACTTC. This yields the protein CSARDQQGQFYEQYF.